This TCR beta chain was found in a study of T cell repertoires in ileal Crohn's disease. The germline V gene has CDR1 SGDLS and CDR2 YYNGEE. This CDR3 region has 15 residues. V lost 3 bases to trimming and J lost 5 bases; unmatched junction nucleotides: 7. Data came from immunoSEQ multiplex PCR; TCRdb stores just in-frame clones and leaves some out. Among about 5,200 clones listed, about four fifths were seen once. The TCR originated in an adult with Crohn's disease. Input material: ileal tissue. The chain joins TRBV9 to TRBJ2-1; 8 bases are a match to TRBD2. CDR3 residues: CASSGKREPHNEQFF. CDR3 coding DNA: TGTGCCAGCAGCGGAAAGCGGGAGCCGCACAATGAGCAGTTCTTC.